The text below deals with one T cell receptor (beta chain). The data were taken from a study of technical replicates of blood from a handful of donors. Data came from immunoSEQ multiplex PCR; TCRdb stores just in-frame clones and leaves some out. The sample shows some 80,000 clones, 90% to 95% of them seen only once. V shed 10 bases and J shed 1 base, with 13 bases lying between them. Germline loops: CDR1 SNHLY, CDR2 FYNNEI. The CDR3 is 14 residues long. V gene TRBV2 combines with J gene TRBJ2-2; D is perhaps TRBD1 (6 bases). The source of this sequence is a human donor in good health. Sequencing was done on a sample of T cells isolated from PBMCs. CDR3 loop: CATILQGNTGELFF. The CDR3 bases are TGTGCCACCATACTACAGGGGAACACCGGGGAGCTGTTTTTT.